The 5 T cell receptor beta chains listed next were all sequenced from one sample in a study of CD8 T cells in ankylosing spondylitis. From the 5' RACE reads, TCRdb called clonotypes with MiXCR, one entry per CDR3 protein. This sample has 250,000 to 350,000 distinct CDR3 sequences; about 20% occur once, and the top ten carry 7.5% to 9%. Sequences were obtained from blood, either unsorted or a sorted T cell fraction (not recorded which). The receptors stem from a male donor with ankylosing spondylitis or in good health (not recorded which).

This clonotype was counted between two and nine times. The genes are TRBV12-3 or TRBV12-4 and TRBJ1-3; no reliable D call. Between the trimmed V and J ends, which lost 2 bases and 0 bases, there was a span of 8 bases. This CDR3 comprises 15 residues. The CDR3 nucleotides read TGTGCCAGCAGTTTATATCGAGGCTCTGGAAACACCATATATTTT. This sequence encodes CASSLYRGSGNTIYF.

CDR3 protein: CSAKRGAISTDTQYF. CDR3 bases: TGCAGTGCTAAGAGGGGGGCAATTAGCACAGATACGCAGTATTTT. The V call is TRBV20-1, the J call TRBJ2-3; the D call may be TRBD1 or TRBD2 (6 bases each). V was pared by 4 bases and J by 0 bases, with 14 bases between. From germline, CDR1 is DFQATT and CDR2 SNEGSKA (reference sequence). The CDR3 extends over 15 amino acids.

There are many counts of this clonotype. The chain joins TRBV6-1 to TRBJ2-7; TRBD2 agrees at 8 bases. The CDR3 sequence is 15 residues long. The V and J ends lost 7 bases and 0 bases, in that order; junction bases with no gene match: 8. Looked up from germline, CDR1 is MNHNS and CDR2 is SASEGT. CDR3 residues: CASTPLAGRSYEQYV. CDR3 DNA: TGTGCCAGCACCCCTCTAGCGGGTCGCTCCTACGAGCAGTACGTC.

This clonotype has a count of ten or more. J is TRBJ2-5 and V is TRBV29-1; no definite D call. V lost 7 bases, J lost 5 bases, and 8 bases lay in between. CDR1 is SQVTM, CDR2 ANQGSEA, per germline. The length of the CDR3 is 10 residues. The CDR3 DNA follows: TGCAGCGCCGGTGCGGAGACCCAGTACTTC. It encodes CSAGAETQYF.

The sample holds a few counts of this clonotype. J is TRBJ2-3 and V is TRBV6-1, with a tentative D call TRBD2 (7 bases). The CDR3 is made up of 14 amino acids. Trimming shortened V by 7 bases and J by 6 bases, and 17 bases separated the two germline ends. Looked up from germline, CDR1 is MNHNS and CDR2 is SASEGT. The CDR3 coding sequence is TGTGCCAGCACTCAAGGGCGGGGGCGTGATACGCAGTATTTT. Translation: CASTQGRGRDTQYF.